The rows below give T cell receptor beta chains drawn from one sample of a study of tumor-infiltrating lymphocytes in oesophageal squamous cell carcinoma. TCRdb redid the calling of the PCR reads with MiXCR, one entry per CDR3 protein. The sample contains more than 15,000 distinct CDR3 sequences, 42% of which appear only once. Sequenced: normal esophageal tissue next to the tumor. Receptor source: a female donor with esophageal squamous cell carcinoma. Both conserved end residues are part of each CDR3. D genes are given only for firm matches. Clone sizes are given selectively: once, few, many, or a class where the clone is expanded.

V gene	clone size	D gene	J gene	CDR3 DNA	CDR3 protein
TRBV10-2	many	TRBD2	TRBJ2-2	TGCGCCAGCAGAGGGGGACTAGCGGGAGGGCCGAGGAACACCGGGGAGCTGTTTTTT	CASRGGLAGGPRNTGELFF
TRBV6-1	many	.	TRBJ2-2	TGTGCCAGCAGCTATGGGGGACCCGGGGAGCTGTTTTTT	CASSYGGPGELFF
TRBV28	.	TRBD1	TRBJ1-5	TGTGCCAGCAGTTTATCTTCGGGACAGGGGTGGGGAGGCAATCAGCCCCAGCATTTT	CASSLSSGQGWGGNQPQHF
TRBV24-1	.	TRBD2	TRBJ2-1	TGTGCCACCAGTGATTCACCAGCGGGAGTTTACAATGAGCAGTTCTTC	CATSDSPAGVYNEQFF
TRBV4-2	many	TRBD1	TRBJ2-7	TGTGCCAGCAGCCCACAGGGGGTAACCTACGAGCAGTACTTC	CASSPQGVTYEQYF
TRBV7-6	few	.	TRBJ2-7	TGTGCCAGCAGCTTACCGGGACACCTAACCTACGAGCAGTACTTC	CASSLPGHLTYEQYF
TRBV6-1	medium-sized	TRBD2	TRBJ2-1	TGTGCCAGCAGCCGGGGACTAGCGGGAGCCAATGAGCAGTTCTTC	CASSRGLAGANEQFF
TRBV7-6	few	TRBD2	TRBJ2-5	TGTGCCAGCAGCCTACGGACTAGCGGTGAAGAGACCCAGTACTTC	CASSLRTSGEETQYF
TRBV7-6	.	TRBD2	TRBJ2-7	TGTGCCAGCAGCTTAGACCCAGCTAGCGGGGTGTACGAGCAGTACTTC	CASSLDPASGVYEQYF
TRBV7-2	few	.	TRBJ2-5	TGTGCCAGCAGCTTCGGGGAGACCCAGTACTTC	CASSFGETQYF
TRBV5-4	many	TRBD1	TRBJ2-6	TGTGCCAGCCACGGGACAGGGGTATCTGGGGCCAACGTCCTGACTTTC	CASHGTGVSGANVLTF
TRBV18	many	.	TRBJ2-5	TGTGCCAGCTCACCGGGGCGAGAGACCCAGTACTTC	CASSPGRETQYF
TRBV11-1	.	.	TRBJ2-4	TGTGCCAGCAGCTTCAGGGGGACTTTAAACATTCAGTACTTC	CASSFRGTLNIQYF
TRBV7-6	once	TRBD2	TRBJ2-5	TGTGCCAGCAGCATCGGCGGGAGAGGCGCCCAGTACTTC	CASSIGGRGAQYF
TRBV20-1	once	TRBD2	TRBJ2-1	TGCAGTGCTGGACGGTCTATAGCGGGAGGGGCATTTGAGCAGTTCTTC	CSAGRSIAGGAFEQFF
TRBV6-6	.	.	TRBJ1-1	TGTGCCAGCAGTTACCAGCTGGAAACCACTGAAGCTTTCTTT	CASSYQLETTEAFF
TRBV27	.	.	TRBJ2-1	TGTGCCAGCAGTTTATCTGTACGGGGCCCAACCTACAATGAGCAGTTCTTC	CASSLSVRGPTYNEQFF
TRBV12-3/TRBV12-4	many	.	TRBJ2-1	TGTGCCAGCAGTTTCGGCAGAAGGAATGAGCAGTTCTTC	CASSFGRRNEQFF
TRBV5-5	many	TRBD1	TRBJ1-1	TGTGCCAGCAGCCCCTTGACAGGGGTGAGGAGCACTGAAGCTTTCTTT	CASSPLTGVRSTEAFF
TRBV18	.	.	TRBJ2-1	TGTGCCAGCTCACCAGCACAACCCTACAATGAGCAGTTCTTC	CASSPAQPYNEQFF
TRBV27	once	.	TRBJ1-2	TGTGCCAGCAGTTTGGGGGGCGCGGTGGGCTACACCTTC	CASSLGGAVGYTF
TRBV5-8	many	TRBD1	TRBJ1-2	TGTGCCAGCAGTAGGACAGGGGAGGATTACTATGGCTACACCTTC	CASSRTGEDYYGYTF
TRBV28	.	TRBD1	TRBJ2-7	TGTGCCAGCAGTTCCCCTGGACAGGCCTCCTACGAGCAGTACTTC	CASSSPGQASYEQYF